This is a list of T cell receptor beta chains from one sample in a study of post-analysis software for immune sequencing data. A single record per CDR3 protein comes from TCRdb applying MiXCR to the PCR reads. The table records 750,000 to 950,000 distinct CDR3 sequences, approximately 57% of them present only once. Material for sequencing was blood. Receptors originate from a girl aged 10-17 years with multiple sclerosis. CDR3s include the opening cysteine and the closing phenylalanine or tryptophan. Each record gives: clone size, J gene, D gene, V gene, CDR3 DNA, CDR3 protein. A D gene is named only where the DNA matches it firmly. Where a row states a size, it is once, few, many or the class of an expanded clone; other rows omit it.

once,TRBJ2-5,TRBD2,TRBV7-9,TGTGCCAGCAGCTTGGCTAGCGGGAGGGCCTTGGAGACCCAGTACTTC,CASSLASGRALETQYF
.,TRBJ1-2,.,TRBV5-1,TGCGCCAGCAGCTTGGGCGGGTCCGCTAACTATGGCTACACCTTC,CASSLGGSANYGYTF
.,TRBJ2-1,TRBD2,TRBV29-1,TGCAGCGAGATGTCTAGCGGGGGGTCTCAAGAGCAGTTCTTC,CSEMSSGGSQEQFF
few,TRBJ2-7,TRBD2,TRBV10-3,TGTGCCATCAGACCCGGGACTAGCGGCACCTACGAGCAGTACTTC,CAIRPGTSGTYEQYF
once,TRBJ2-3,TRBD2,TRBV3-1,TGTGCCAGCAGCCGACTTAGCGGGAGAGAGACAGATACGCAGTATTTT,CASSRLSGRETDTQYF
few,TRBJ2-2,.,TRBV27,TGTGCCAGCAGTTCGCGGACGGGGAACACCGGGGAGCTGTTTTTT,CASSSRTGNTGELFF
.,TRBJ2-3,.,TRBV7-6,TGTGCCAGCAGCGGGAGGTCTAGCACAGATACGCAGTATTTT,CASSGRSSTDTQYF
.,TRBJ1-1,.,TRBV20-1,TGCAGTGCTAGGAGGGCAGGGGCCCTGAACACTGAAGCTTTCTTT,CSARRAGALNTEAFF
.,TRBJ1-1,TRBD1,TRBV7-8,TGTGCCAGCAGCCACCTTATACAGGGGAGCACTGAAGCTTTCTTT,CASSHLIQGSTEAFF
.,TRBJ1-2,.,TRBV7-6,TGTGCCAGCAGCCTACTAGGGGGTTCGGGTGACTATGGCTACACCTTC,CASSLLGGSGDYGYTF
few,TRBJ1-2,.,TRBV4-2,TGTGCCAGCAGCCAAGCAGGGGAACATGGCTACACCTTC,CASSQAGEHGYTF
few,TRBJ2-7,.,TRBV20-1,TGCAGTGCTAGAGGGAGGCAGGGTCAAACCTACGAGCAGTACTTC,CSARGRQGQTYEQYF
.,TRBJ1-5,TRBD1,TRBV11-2,TGTGCCAGCAGCTTGACAGGGCGCGGAGATCAGCCCCAGCATTTT,CASSLTGRGDQPQHF
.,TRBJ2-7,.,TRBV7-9,TGTGCCAGCAGCTTAGGGGGGGACAGCCCCTACGAGCAGTACTTC,CASSLGGDSPYEQYF
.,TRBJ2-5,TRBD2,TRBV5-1,TGCGCCAGCAGCTTAGGACTAGCGGGGCATCAAGAGACCCAGTACTTC,CASSLGLAGHQETQYF
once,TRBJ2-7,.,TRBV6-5,TGTGCCAGCAGTTACTCATCCCTTAAGGAGCACGAGCAGTACTTC,CASSYSSLKEHEQYF
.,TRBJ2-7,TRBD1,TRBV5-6,TGTGCCAGCAGCTTGAGGGACAGGGGTGGCGAGCAGTACTTC,CASSLRDRGGEQYF
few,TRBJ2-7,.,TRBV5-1,TGCGCCAGCAGCCCCTCGGGGGCCCCCTACGAGCAGTACTTC,CASSPSGAPYEQYF
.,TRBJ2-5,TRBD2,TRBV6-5,TGTGCCAGCAGTTCCCGACTGGCGGGGGGGCCGGAGACCCAGTACTTC,CASSSRLAGGPETQYF
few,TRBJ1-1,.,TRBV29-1,TGCAGCGTCCCTTTCGGGGCTGAAGCTTTCTTT,CSVPFGAEAFF
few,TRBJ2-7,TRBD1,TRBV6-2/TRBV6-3,TGTGCCAGCCGAAACAGGGGGCTGCAGCGGGAAACCTACGAGCAGTACTTC,CASRNRGLQRETYEQYF
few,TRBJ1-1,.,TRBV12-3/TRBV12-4,TGTGCCAGCAGTTTCTACAGGGACACTGAAGCTTTCTTT,CASSFYRDTEAFF
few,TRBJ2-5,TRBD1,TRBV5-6,TGTGCCAGCAGACGCCGGGACAGTATGACCAAGAGACCCCAGTACTTC,CASRRRDSMTKRPQYF
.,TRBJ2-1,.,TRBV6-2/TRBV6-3,TGTGCCAGCAGTTTTAGCGGCAATGAGCAGTTCTTC,CASSFSGNEQFF
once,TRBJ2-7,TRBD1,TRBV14,TGTGCCAGCAGCGGGGACAGGCTAACTCCGGGCGAGCAGTACTTC,CASSGDRLTPGEQYF
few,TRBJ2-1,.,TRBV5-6,TGTGCCAGCAGCCCCACGGAGTCAGGGCGGTGGAATGAGCAGTTCTTC,CASSPTESGRWNEQFF
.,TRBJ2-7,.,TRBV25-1,TGTGCCAGCAGTGAACTAACAGGGCCACGATACGAGCAGTACTTC,CASSELTGPRYEQYF
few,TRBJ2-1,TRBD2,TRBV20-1,TGCAGTGCTAGAGATCTTACTAGCGGTCCAGATGAGCAGTTCTTC,CSARDLTSGPDEQFF
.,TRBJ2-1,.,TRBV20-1,TGCAGTGCTAGAATAGTGACATACAATGAGCAGTTCTTC,CSARIVTYNEQFF
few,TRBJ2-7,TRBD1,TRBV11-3,TGTGCCAGCAGCACCGGACAGGGAATCTACGAGCAGTACTTC,CASSTGQGIYEQYF
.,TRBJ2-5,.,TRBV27,TGTGCCAGCAGTTTATGGGGGCGCCCCTCTCAAGAGACCCAGTACTTC,CASSLWGRPSQETQYF
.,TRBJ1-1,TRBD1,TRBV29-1,TGCAGCGTTGCAACCCGGGACAGGGGGCCGGAGAACACTGAAGCTTTCTTT,CSVATRDRGPENTEAFF
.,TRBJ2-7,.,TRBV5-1,TGCGCCAGCAGCGAGACGGACTACGAGCAGTACTTC,CASSETDYEQYF
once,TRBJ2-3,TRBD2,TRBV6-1,TGTGCCAGCAGGCTAGCGGCGGCAGATACGCAGTATTTT,CASRLAAADTQYF
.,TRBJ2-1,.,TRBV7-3,TGTGCCAGCAGCATGCCGGACAGCTCACGGAATGAGCAGTTCTTC,CASSMPDSSRNEQFF
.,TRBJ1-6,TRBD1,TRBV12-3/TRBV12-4,TGTGCCAGCAGTCCCGGGACAGCAACTAATTCACCCCTCCACTTT,CASSPGTATNSPLHF
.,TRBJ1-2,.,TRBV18,TGTGCCAGCTCACCTTCTACCTATGGCTACACCTTC,CASSPSTYGYTF
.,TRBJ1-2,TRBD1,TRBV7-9,TGTGCCAGCAGCTCACGACAGGGGGCGGACTATGGCTACACCTTC,CASSSRQGADYGYTF
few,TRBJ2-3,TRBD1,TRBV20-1,TGCAGTGCTAGAGATTCTTGGACAGGGGTCGATACGCAGTATTTT,CSARDSWTGVDTQYF
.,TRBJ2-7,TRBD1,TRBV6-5,TGTGCCAGCAGTTACTCGAGCAGGGGGTTAAGTTCCCACGAGCAGTACTTC,CASSYSSRGLSSHEQYF
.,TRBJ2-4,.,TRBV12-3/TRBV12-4,TGTGCCAGCAGCAGAGTCGACACTTTAGCCAAAAACATTCAGTACTTC,CASSRVDTLAKNIQYF